The 21 T cell receptor beta chains below come from one sample, sequenced in a study of T cell repertoires in cytomegalovirus infection. Each CDR3 protein gets one entry after TCRdb re-called the reads with MiXCR. The sample gives around 300,000 distinct CDR3 sequences, less than 25% of which show up once; about 20% is in the top ten. These receptors' targets are unknown. Specimen: cultured PBMCs, collected from culture after CMV antigen stimulation. These receptors were collected from a human donor in good health (CMV status not recorded). Some clones in this sample may be carry-over from other donors' samples.

In its sample, this clonotype was seen a few times. V usage is TRBV2 and J usage is TRBJ2-1; D is undetermined. This CDR3 contains 14 residues. V lost 4 bases and J 5 bases, leaving 12 bases between the germline ends. The germline V gene has CDR1 SNHLY and CDR2 FYNNEI. CDR3 amino acids: CASSGLGPHNEQFF. DNA for the CDR3: TGTGCCAGCAGTGGCCTAGGTCCCCACAATGAGCAGTTCTTC.

This clonotype was recorded many times. The chain has TRBV7-2 and TRBJ2-5, with 9 positions matching TRBD2. J lost 7 bases, V lost 5 bases, and 17 bases had no gene match. Germline-derived CDR1 and CDR2 are SGHTA and FQGNSA. The length of the CDR3 is 17 residues. DNA for the CDR3: TGTGCCAGCAGCCACAGCGAGGGTAGCGGGAGATTCGCGACCCAGTACTTC. This translates into CASSHSEGSGRFATQYF.

This clonotype came up a few times. The chain has TRBV28 and TRBJ1-3; a possible D gene is TRBD1 (5 bases). V was shortened by 1 base and J by 1 base, with 11 bases between the two germline ends. Germline-derived CDR1 and CDR2 are MDHEN and SYDVKM. The CDR3 has 16 amino acids. Written as DNA, the CDR3 is TGTGCCAGCAGTTTATTGTTGGGGGTATCTGGAAACACCATATATTTT. Its protein product is CASSLLLGVSGNTIYF.

V and J are TRBV20-1 and TRBJ2-3, with a tentative D call TRBD2 (5 bases). The V and J ends lost 2 bases and 2 bases respectively, with 14 bases between them. There are 15 residues in the CDR3. Germline values: CDR1 DFQATT, CDR2 SNEGSKA (reference sequence). The CDR3 protein is CSARNPSTDTDTQYF. The CDR3 DNA sequence: TGCAGTGCTAGAAATCCTAGCACCGACACAGATACGCAGTATTTT.

This sequence joins TRBV4-3 and TRBJ2-7; weak D call: TRBD2 (6 bases). V lost 0 bases, J lost 5 bases, and 14 bases lay in between. The CDR3 covers 15 residues. The V gene's germline CDR1 is LGHNA and CDR2 YSLEER. The CDR3 bases are TGCGCCAGCAGCCAAGATGGGGGGTCCCTAGACGAGCAGTACTTC. Translating it yields CASSQDGGSLDEQYF.

The chain is built from TRBV5-1 and TRBJ2-3; TRBD2 aligns across 8 bases. Trimming took 0 bases from V and 0 from J; bases not matched to a gene: 9. Germline loops: CDR1 SGHRS, CDR2 YFSETQ. The CDR3 is 18 amino acids. CDR3 nucleotide sequence: TGCGCCAGCAGCTTGGCCGTCTCTAGCGGGTTTAGCACAGATACGCAGTATTTT. It translates to CASSLAVSSGFSTDTQYF.

The V and J genes are TRBV6-5 and TRBJ2-7; D tentatively reads TRBD1 or TRBD2 (5 bases each). Germline V lookup: CDR1 MNHEY, CDR2 SVGAGI. V gave up 0 bases and J gave up 6 bases, with 15 bases separating them. CDR3 size: 15 residues. In DNA, the CDR3 is TGTGCCAGCAGTTACTCGGGACCACGGGGAGCCGAGCAGTACTTC. It codes for CASSYSGPRGAEQYF.

This clonotype turned up a few times. This chain joins TRBV12-3 or TRBV12-4 and TRBJ2-3; TRBD1 matches at 8 bases. CDR3 length equals 14 residues. With V trimmed by 8 bases and J by 5 bases, 9 bases remained unmatched. This CDR3 is CASRDTGGLDTQYF. CDR3 bases: TGTGCCAGCCGAGACACAGGGGGGCTAGATACGCAGTATTTT.

A few counts support this clonotype. The gene calls are TRBV4-1 and TRBJ2-1; 10 bases are a match to TRBD2. Germline V CDR1 and CDR2: MGHRA, YSYEKL. With 3 bases clipped from V and 0 bases from J, the junction kept 2 bases outside the gene matches. This CDR3 has 16 amino acids. The CDR3 region is CASSQLAGASYNEQFF. The CDR3, as DNA: TGCGCCAGCAGCCAGCTAGCGGGGGCCTCCTACAATGAGCAGTTCTTC.

This rearrangement joins TRBV7-3 to TRBJ2-1; D remains unclear. CDR3 length equals 15 residues. V shed 2 bases and J shed 1 base, with 9 bases lying between them. From germline, CDR1 is SGHTA and CDR2 FQGTGA. The CDR3 here is CASSLEGRSYNEQFF. CDR3 in DNA: TGTGCCAGCAGCTTAGAAGGACGGTCCTACAATGAGCAGTTCTTC.

The chain joins TRBV5-4 to TRBJ2-5, with D tentatively TRBD2 (5 bases). V lost 4 bases and J 4 bases, leaving 11 bases between the germline ends. The CDR3 extends over 13 amino acids. The germline V gene has CDR1 SGHNT and CDR2 YYREEE (reference sequence). The CDR3 is CASSVLESETQYF. Written as DNA, the CDR3 is TGTGCCAGCAGCGTACTAGAGTCAGAGACCCAGTACTTC.

The chain recombines TRBV7-9 with TRBJ2-7; D perhaps matches TRBD2 (6 bases). V was cut by 4 bases and J by 4 bases, with 17 bases left in between. Germline V gene data show CDR1 as SEHNR and CDR2 as FQNEAQ (reference sequence). The length of the CDR3 is 15 residues. The chain's CDR3 is CASSSPGLGVYEQYV. CDR3 bases: TGTGCCAGCAGCTCACCGGGACTCGGAGTATACGAGCAGTACGTC.

This chain links TRBV12-3 or TRBV12-4 with TRBJ2-3; D is unresolved. V was clipped by 2 bases and J by 6 bases, with 9 bases between them. The CDR3 sequence is 13 residues long. This chain's CDR3 is CASSLRGWDTQYF. The CDR3 nucleotides read TGTGCCAGCAGTTTAAGAGGTTGGGATACGCAGTATTTT.

This clonotype was seen many times. This sequence joins TRBV7-4 and TRBJ1-5; maybe TRBD1 (6 bases). Trimming cost V 5 bases and J 9 bases, with 26 bases left between them. The CDR3 is 17 residues long. Germline CDR1 reads SGHVT; CDR2 reads SQSDAQ. CDR3 loop: CASSQLGAEGVYGPQHF. The CDR3 DNA follows: TGTGCCAGCAGCCAGCTGGGGGCAGAGGGCGTTTATGGGCCCCAGCATTTT.

The chain carries TRBV11-3 and TRBJ2-2, with TRBD2 matching over 12 bases. This CDR3 contains 16 residues. The germline V gene has CDR1 SGHNT and CDR2 YENEEA. The J segment lost 7 bases and the V segment lost 1 base, leaving 4 bases of the junction unmatched. The CDR3 sequence: CASSLGLAGADGELFF. The CDR3 DNA sequence: TGTGCCAGCAGCTTAGGACTAGCGGGAGCTGACGGGGAGCTGTTTTTT.

The rearrangement uses TRBV11-2 and TRBJ2-1; TRBD2 might be the D (6 bases). Germline CDR1 and CDR2: SGHAT and FQNNGV. With 8 bases removed from V and 2 bases from J, the gap between germline ends came to 19 bases. The CDR3 extends over 16 amino acids. The CDR3, as DNA: TGTGCCAGCCGTAGGAGGCGGGATGACGCCTACAATGAGCAGTTCTTC. This translates into CASRRRRDDAYNEQFF. Filled out from reference TRBV11-2 and TRBJ2-1, the complete variable domain reads EAGVAQSPRYKIIEKRQSVAFWCNPISGHATLYWYQQILGQGPKLLIQFQNNGVVDDSQLPKDRFSAERLKGVDSTLKIQPAKLEDSAVYLCASRRRRDDAYNEQFFGPGTRLTVL.

The chain has TRBV5-4 and TRBJ2-1; a weak D match, TRBD1 (5 bases). This CDR3 spans 14 amino acids. V gave up 1 base and J gave up 4 bases, with 9 bases separating them. CDR1 is SGHNT and CDR2 is YYREEE in the germline V gene (reference sequence). The CDR3 sequence: CASSLTTGYNEQFF. The CDR3 DNA follows: TGTGCCAGCAGCTTGACCACAGGTTACAATGAGCAGTTCTTC.

In its sample, this clonotype was seen many times. In nucleotides, the CDR3 is TGTGCCAGCAGCTTAGATCCCCTCACAGATACGCAGTATTTT. Translating gives CASSLDPLTDTQYF. The rearrangement links TRBV7-2 to TRBJ2-3; no definite D call. Germline V gene sequence: CDR1 SGHTA, CDR2 FQGNSA. The ends were cut back, 1 base at V and 2 bases at J, with 7 bases in the middle. CDR3 length equals 14 residues.

V is TRBV7-2 and J is TRBJ2-7; D unresolved. V lost 1 base, J lost 2 bases, and 9 bases lay in between. This CDR3 contains 14 residues. CDR1 and CDR2 from the germline V gene are SGHTA and FQGNSA. The CDR3 DNA follows: TGTGCCAGCAGCTTAGATCCAGGCACCTACGAGCAGTACTTC. Translating gives CASSLDPGTYEQYF.

The chain links TRBV10-2 to TRBJ2-1; D gene unclear. The CDR3 totals 15 residues. The V gene's germline CDR1 is WSHSY and CDR2 SAAADI. The germline V and J ends were trimmed by 5 bases and 0 bases, with 11 bases remaining between them. This CDR3 is CASSPDGRSYNEQFF. The CDR3 DNA sequence: TGCGCCAGCAGTCCGGACGGACGCTCCTACAATGAGCAGTTCTTC.

The gene calls are TRBV2 and TRBJ2-3, with 13 bases lining up with TRBD2. In germline, CDR1 is SNHLY, CDR2 FYNNEI. J lost 13 bases, V lost 7 bases, and 11 bases had no gene match. This CDR3 spans 14 amino acids. CDR3 in amino acids: CASNPGLAGRDKYF. The CDR3 region has the DNA TGTGCCAGCAATCCGGGACTAGCGGGGAGGGACAAGTATTTT.